The 25 T cell receptor beta chains below were found in one sample sequenced in a study of early stage breast cancer tumors (dated by TCRdb to 2017 to 2019). Preparation of the library involved the immunoSEQ multiplex PCR assay. The clones in this table, taken by TCRdb from immuneACCESS, are in-frame only. Not every clone is retained; where verified, under half of the shortfall comes from an unresolved V gene, and the cause of the rest is unknown. This sample gives several thousand clones in total; approximately 66% of them show up just once. Jointly, the top ten make up roughly 6.4% of the sample. Sequencing was carried out using breast tumor tissue. The receptors shown here come from a person aged 65 to 79 with breast cancer.

The chain uses TRBV11-3 and TRBJ2-3; weak D call: TRBD2 (6 bases). CDR3 length equals 16 residues. The V gene lost 5 bases and the J gene lost 0 bases, with 15 bases spanning the gap. Germline V gives CDR1 SGHNT, CDR2 YENEEA. The CDR3 DNA reads TGTGCCAGCAGCCGACGGACCGGGACTAGCACAGATACGCAGTATTTT. Translating gives CASSRRTGTSTDTQYF.

The chain carries TRBV6-1 and TRBJ1-4, with 7 bases matching TRBD1. The CDR3 is 14 amino acids. V trimming: 8 bases; J trimming: 7 bases; junction bases outside the gene matches: 10. The germline gives CDR1 MNHNS, CDR2 SASEGT. CDR3 DNA: TGTGCCAGCTCCTACAGGGGAAGGGGTGAAAAACTGTTTTTT. Translation: CASSYRGRGEKLFF.

The chain is built from TRBV5-8 and TRBJ2-7, with 11 nucleotides matching TRBD1. Per germline, CDR1 SGHTS and CDR2 YDEGEE. The CDR3 runs to 15 residues. The J segment lost 13 bases and the V segment lost 1 base, leaving 13 bases of the junction unmatched. The CDR3 DNA reads TGTGCCAGCAGCTTGAGGACAGGGGGCGTCTCCCCCACATACTTC. Its protein is CASSLRTGGVSPTYF.

The chain couples TRBV5-1 to TRBJ2-5; maybe TRBD2 (5 bases). The CDR3 covers 13 residues. CDR1 SGHRS and CDR2 YFSETQ come from the germline V gene. The germline V and J ends were trimmed by 3 bases and 4 bases, with 10 bases remaining between them. This CDR3 is CASSSDGGETQYF. In DNA, the CDR3 is TGCGCCAGCAGCTCGGACGGAGGAGAGACCCAGTACTTC.

The chain joins TRBV9 to TRBJ2-3, with 10 positions matching TRBD2. V gave up 0 bases and J gave up 6 bases; unmatched junction bases: 7. The CDR3 has 16 residues. CDR1 and CDR2 from the germline V gene are SGDLS and YYNGEE. Here the CDR3 reads CASSVVPSGGRDTQYF. The CDR3 bases are TGTGCCAGCAGCGTAGTCCCTAGCGGGGGCCGCGATACGCAGTATTTT.

The chain joins TRBV11-2 to TRBJ2-7; D call uncertain. V lost 1 base and J 2 bases, leaving 9 bases between the germline ends. CDR3 length: 14 amino acids. Germline V CDR1 and CDR2: SGHAT, FQNNGV. In DNA, the CDR3 is TGTGCCAGCAGCTTAGCCGGTACCACCTACGAGCAGTACTTC. Encoded protein: CASSLAGTTYEQYF. Full variable domain (remainder filled in from reference TRBV11-2 and TRBJ2-7): EAGVAQSPRYKIIEKRQSVAFWCNPISGHATLYWYQQILGQGPKLLIQFQNNGVVDDSQLPKDRFSAERLKGVDSTLKIQPAKLEDSAVYLCASSLAGTTYEQYFGPGTRLTVT.

In this sample, this clone turned up once. The V gene is TRBV7-8, the J gene TRBJ2-7, with TRBD2 matching 10 bases. The CDR3 extends over 16 amino acids. Germline V gene lookup returns CDR1 SGHVS and CDR2 FQNEAQ. The V and J ends lost 6 bases and 0 bases, in that order; junction bases with no gene match: 8. The CDR3 sequence: CASSYFSGGYSYEQYF. CDR3 bases: TGTGCCAGCAGTTACTTTAGCGGGGGGTACTCCTACGAGCAGTACTTC.

This clone is labeled medium-sized. The J gene is TRBJ1-1, the V gene TRBV5-1; weak D call: TRBD1 (5 bases). CDR3 length: 15 amino acids. V gave up 3 bases and J gave up 4 bases, with 16 bases separating them. Per the germline V gene, CDR1 is SGHRS and CDR2 is YFSETQ. CDR3 sequence: CASSSATGGGTEAFF. In DNA form, the CDR3 reads TGCGCCAGCAGCTCGGCTACGGGGGGAGGCACTGAAGCTTTCTTT.

The chain couples TRBV15 to TRBJ1-5, with D possibly matching TRBD1 (5 bases). V lost 0 bases, J lost 2 bases, and 8 bases lay in between. The CDR3 is 15 amino acids. The V gene's germline CDR1 is LNHNV and CDR2 YYDKDF (reference sequence). CDR3: CATSRDIGGNQPQHF. In nucleotides, the CDR3 is TGTGCCACCAGCAGAGATATAGGGGGCAATCAGCCCCAGCATTTT.

The chain joins TRBV7-2 to TRBJ2-5; 10 bases are a match to TRBD2. Trimming at V came to 1 base and at J to 6 bases, leaving 2 bases not matched to a gene. The CDR3 covers 14 residues. The germline gives CDR1 SGHTA, CDR2 FQGNSA. DNA for the CDR3: TGTGCCAGCAGCTTAGAACTAGCGGGGAAGACCCAGTACTTC. It is translated as CASSLELAGKTQYF.

This clone was observed a handful of times. In DNA form, the CDR3 reads TGTGCCAGCAGTGTCGAGAAATCCACCGGGGAGCTGTTTTTT. Translation gives CASSVEKSTGELFF. The rearrangement uses TRBV6-1 and TRBJ2-2; unclear D gene. Trimming took off 4 bases at V and 4 bases at J, with 10 bases between the two ends. The germline V gene has CDR1 MNHNS and CDR2 SASEGT. The CDR3 covers 14 residues.

The CDR3, as DNA: TGTGCCAGCAGCAAGGACAGTCCTGCCTACAATGAGCAGTTCTTC. Its protein product is CASSKDSPAYNEQFF. The chain is built from TRBV5-4 and TRBJ2-1; D possibly corresponds to TRBD1 (6 bases). V shed 4 bases and J shed 2 bases, with 13 bases lying between them. The length of the CDR3 is 15 residues. Germline V gene lookup returns CDR1 SGHNT and CDR2 YYREEE (reference sequence). The variable domain in full, with the rest retrieved from reference TRBV5-4 and TRBJ2-1, is ETGVTQSPTHLIKTRGQQVTLRCSSQSGHNTVSWYQQALGQGPQFIFQYYREEENGRGNFPPRFSGLQFPNYSSELNVNALELDDSALYLCASSKDSPAYNEQFFGPGTRLTVL.

The chain combines TRBV29-1 with TRBJ1-2, with 7 bases that match TRBD1. The CDR3 is made up of 11 amino acids. The V gene's germline CDR1 is SQVTM and CDR2 ANQGSEA. The ends lost 7 bases at V and 1 base at J; junction bases unmatched: 0. CDR3 loop: CSGDSNYGYTF. CDR3 bases: TGCAGCGGGGACAGTAACTATGGCTACACCTTC. Full variable domain (rest looked up from reference TRBV29-1 and TRBJ1-2): SAVISQKPSRDICQRGTSLTIQCQVDSQVTMMFWYRQQPGQSLTLIATANQGSEATYESGFVIDKFPISRPNLTFSTLTVSNMSPEDSSIYLCSGDSNYGYTFGSGTRLTVV.

The rearrangement uses TRBV27 and TRBJ1-3; TRBD1 matches at 11 bases. Germline V gene lookup returns CDR1 MNHEY and CDR2 SMNVEV (reference sequence). The ends lost 5 bases at V and 4 bases at J; junction bases unmatched: 10. The CDR3 is made up of 17 amino acids. CDR3 amino acids: CASSPLGQGAQGNTIYF. CDR3 bases: TGTGCCAGCAGTCCTCTCGGACAGGGGGCACAAGGAAACACCATATATTTT.

This clone has only one observation. The rearrangement uses TRBV27 and TRBJ1-4; D unresolved. Trimming removed 3 bases from V and 5 bases from J, with 7 bases in between. The CDR3 loop spans 13 amino acids. The germline V gene has CDR1 MNHEY and CDR2 SMNVEV (reference sequence). The CDR3: CASSLERNEKLFF. The CDR3, as DNA: TGTGCCAGCAGTTTGGAGAGAAATGAAAAACTGTTTTTT. The full variable domain, completed using reference TRBV27 and TRBJ1-4, is EAQVTQNPRYLITVTGKKLTVTCSQNMNHEYMSWYRQDPGLGLRQIYYSMNVEVTDKGDVPEGYKVSRKEKRNFPLILESPSPNQTSLYFCASSLERNEKLFFGSGTQLSVL.

The chain carries TRBV19 and TRBJ2-6; TRBD2 matches 8 bases. Trimming at V came to 8 bases and at J to 0 bases, leaving 3 bases not matched to a gene. The germline V gene has CDR1 LNHDA and CDR2 SQIVND (reference sequence). This CDR3 region has 15 residues. The CDR3 sequence is CASAGGSSGANVLTF. CDR3 bases: TGTGCCAGTGCGGGGGGTAGCTCTGGGGCCAACGTCCTGACTTTC.

The CDR3 DNA reads TGTGCCAGTAGTATACGTGCCGCGTCCGCGGCAGCTAATGAAAAACTGTTTTTT. Encoded protein: CASSIRAASAAANEKLFF. The chain has TRBV19 and TRBJ1-4; no clear D gene. The CDR3 extends over 18 amino acids. CDR1 LNHDA and CDR2 SQIVND come from the germline V gene (reference sequence). Trimming pared 2 bases from V and 3 bases from J, leaving 19 bases between.

The chain combines TRBV19 with TRBJ1-1; the D gene is possibly TRBD1 (6 bases). The CDR3 extends over 16 amino acids. Germline V gene lookup returns CDR1 LNHDA and CDR2 SQIVND (reference sequence). The germline V and J ends were trimmed by 3 bases and 1 base, with 15 bases remaining between them. This CDR3 reads CASSMTRTVSNTEAFF. In DNA, the CDR3 is TGTGCCAGTAGTATGACACGGACAGTGTCGAACACTGAAGCTTTCTTT.

This chain links TRBV14 with TRBJ1-1; no definite D call. The V gene's germline CDR1 is SGHDN and CDR2 FVKESK. V was shortened by 4 bases and J by 2 bases, with 14 bases between the two germline ends. The CDR3 length is 15 residues. CDR3 coding DNA: TGTGCCAGCAGCCCTTACCTTATGGCTAACACTGAAGCTTTCTTT. Encoded protein: CASSPYLMANTEAFF.

The chain combines TRBV6-6 with TRBJ1-5, with a possible D match to TRBD1 (6 bases). The V end was cut by 4 bases, the J end by 1 base, with 11 bases between. CDR3 length: 15 residues. Germline V lookup: CDR1 MNHNY, CDR2 SVGAGI (reference sequence). DNA of the CDR3: TGTGCCAGCAGTTTTTGGGGGGGCAGCAATCAGCCCCAGCATTTT. It is translated as CASSFWGGSNQPQHF.

The J gene is TRBJ1-2, the V gene TRBV28; D is unclear. CDR3 length equals 14 residues. V was pared by 6 bases and J by 4 bases, with 15 bases between. Germline loops: CDR1 MDHEN, CDR2 SYDVKM. CDR3 DNA sequence: TGTGCCAGCAGACCCACAGCCTTACTCTATGGCTACACCTTC. Translation: CASRPTALLYGYTF.

For this clone: One end of the junction is discordant with germline, which a read error may explain. The chain is built from TRBV6-6 and TRBJ1-4; a weak D match, TRBD1 (6 bases). The CDR3 consists of 16 residues. CDR1 is MNHNY and CDR2 is SVGAGI in the germline V gene (reference sequence). CDR3 sequence (DNA): TGTGCCAGCAGCTACTCACTGAGAGGGGGAGATGAAAAACTGTTTTTT. It yields the protein CASSYSLRGGDEKLFF.

The CDR3 nucleotides are TGTGCCAGCAGAGAGACAGGGGGGTGGACTGAAGCTTTCTTT. This codes for CASRETGGWTEAFF. V is TRBV6-1 and J is TRBJ1-1; 9 bases agree with TRBD1. The germline gives CDR1 MNHNS, CDR2 SASEGT. The trim removed 6 bases at V and 5 bases at J, leaving 7 bases unmatched. The CDR3 runs to 14 residues.

The V and J genes are TRBV11-3 and TRBJ2-1; 13 nucleotides agree with TRBD2. With 2 bases clipped from V and 10 bases from J, the junction kept 2 bases outside the gene matches. Germline V gene data show CDR1 as SGHNT and CDR2 as YENEEA. The CDR3 spans 14 residues. CDR3 protein: CASSLKLAGGEQFF. CDR3 sequence (DNA): TGTGCCAGCAGCTTAAAACTAGCGGGGGGGGAGCAGTTCTTC.

Remarks on this clone: Relative to the germline gene, one junction end is altered; a read error may explain this. The rearrangement links TRBV7-6 to TRBJ2-3, with D perhaps TRBD1 (5 bases). CDR3 length: 15 residues. Germline CDR1 is SGHVS and CDR2 is FNYEAQ. The CDR3 nucleotides read TGTGCCAGCAGCGAAGGGCAGGGCCGTTCAGATCCGCAGTATTTT. Translation gives CASSEGQGRSDPQYF. Full variable domain (remainder filled in from reference TRBV7-6 and TRBJ2-3): GAGVSQSPRYKVTKRGQDVALRCDPISGHVSLYWYRQALGQGPEFLTYFNYEAQQDKSGLPNDRFSAERPEGSISTLTIQRTEQRDSAMYRCASSEGQGRSDPQYFGPGTRLTVL.